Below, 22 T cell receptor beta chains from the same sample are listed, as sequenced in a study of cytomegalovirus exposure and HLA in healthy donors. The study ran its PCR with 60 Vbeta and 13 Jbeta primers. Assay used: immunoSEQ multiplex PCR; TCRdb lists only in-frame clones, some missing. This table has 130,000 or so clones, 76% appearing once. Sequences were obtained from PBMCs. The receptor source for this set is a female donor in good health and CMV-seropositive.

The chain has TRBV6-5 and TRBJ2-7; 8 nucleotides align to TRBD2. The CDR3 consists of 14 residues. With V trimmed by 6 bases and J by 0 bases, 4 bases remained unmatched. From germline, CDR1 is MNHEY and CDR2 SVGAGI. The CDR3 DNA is TGTGCCAGCAGCCGAGGGACTAGCTCCTACGAGCAGTACTTC. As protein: CASSRGTSSYEQYF.

The CDR3 DNA reads as TGTGCCAGCAGCCGCACAGGGGCCGAGCAGTACTTC. Translating it yields CASSRTGAEQYF. The J gene is TRBJ2-7, the V gene TRBV7-9, with 7 nucleotides matching TRBD1. With V trimmed by 5 bases and J by 6 bases, 4 bases remained unmatched. The CDR3 runs to 12 residues. CDR1 is SEHNR and CDR2 is FQNEAQ in the germline V gene (reference sequence).

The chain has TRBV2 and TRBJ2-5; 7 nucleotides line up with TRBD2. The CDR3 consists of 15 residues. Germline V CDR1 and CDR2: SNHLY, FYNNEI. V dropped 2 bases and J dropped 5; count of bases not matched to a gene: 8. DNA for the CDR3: TGTGCCAGCAGTGAAAGGACTAGTGCCGCGGAGACCCAGTACTTC. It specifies CASSERTSAAETQYF.

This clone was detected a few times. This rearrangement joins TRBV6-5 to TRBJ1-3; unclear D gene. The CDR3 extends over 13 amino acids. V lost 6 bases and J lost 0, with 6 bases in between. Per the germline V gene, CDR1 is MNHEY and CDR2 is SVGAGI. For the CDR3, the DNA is TGTGCCAGCAGGACATACTCTGGAAACACCATATATTTT. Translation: CASRTYSGNTIYF.

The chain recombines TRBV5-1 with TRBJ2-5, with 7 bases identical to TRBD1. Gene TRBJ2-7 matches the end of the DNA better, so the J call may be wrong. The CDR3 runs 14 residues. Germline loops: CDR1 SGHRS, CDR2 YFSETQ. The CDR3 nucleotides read TGCGCCAGCAGCACCCGACAGGGCACCTACGAGCAGTACTTC. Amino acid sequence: CASSTRQGTYEQYF.

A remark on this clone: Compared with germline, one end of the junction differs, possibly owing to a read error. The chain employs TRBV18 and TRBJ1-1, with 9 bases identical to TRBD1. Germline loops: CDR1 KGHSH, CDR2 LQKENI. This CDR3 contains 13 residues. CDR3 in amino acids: CASSPQKIQGAQF. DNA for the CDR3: TGTGCCAGCTCACCACAAAAAATACAGGGGGCTCAATTT.

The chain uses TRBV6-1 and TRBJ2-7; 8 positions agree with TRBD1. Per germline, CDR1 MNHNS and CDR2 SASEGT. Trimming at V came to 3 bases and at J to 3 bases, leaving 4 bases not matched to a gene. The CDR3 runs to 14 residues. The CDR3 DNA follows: TGTGCCAGCAGTGACTCAGACAGGGGCTACGAGCAGTACTTC. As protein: CASSDSDRGYEQYF.

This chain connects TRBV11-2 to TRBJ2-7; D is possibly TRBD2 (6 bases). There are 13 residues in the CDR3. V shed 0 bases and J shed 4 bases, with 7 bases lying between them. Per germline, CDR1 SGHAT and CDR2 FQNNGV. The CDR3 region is CASSLEGGYEQYF. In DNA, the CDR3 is TGTGCCAGCAGCTTAGAGGGGGGATACGAGCAGTACTTC. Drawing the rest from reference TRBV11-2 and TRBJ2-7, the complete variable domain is EAGVAQSPRYKIIEKRQSVAFWCNPISGHATLYWYQQILGQGPKLLIQFQNNGVVDDSQLPKDRFSAERLKGVDSTLKIQPAKLEDSAVYLCASSLEGGYEQYFGPGTRLTVT.

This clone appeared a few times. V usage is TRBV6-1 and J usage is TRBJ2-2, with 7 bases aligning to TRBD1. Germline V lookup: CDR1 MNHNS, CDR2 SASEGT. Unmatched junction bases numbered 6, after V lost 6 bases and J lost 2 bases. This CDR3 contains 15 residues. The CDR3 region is CASSLNRGNTGELFF. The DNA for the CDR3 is TGTGCCAGCAGCCTCAACAGGGGCAACACCGGGGAGCTGTTTTTT.

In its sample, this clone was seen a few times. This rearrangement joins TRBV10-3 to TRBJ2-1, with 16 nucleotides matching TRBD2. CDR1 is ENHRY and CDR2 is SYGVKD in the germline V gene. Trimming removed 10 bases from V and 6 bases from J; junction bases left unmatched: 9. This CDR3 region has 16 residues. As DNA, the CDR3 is TGTGCCACCGGGACTAGCGGGGGGGCCGACGCCAATGAGCAGTTCTTC. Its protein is CATGTSGGADANEQFF.

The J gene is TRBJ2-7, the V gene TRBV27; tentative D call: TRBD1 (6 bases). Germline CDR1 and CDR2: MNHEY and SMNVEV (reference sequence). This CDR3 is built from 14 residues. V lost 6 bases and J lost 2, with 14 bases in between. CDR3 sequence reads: CASSGTRNPYEQYF. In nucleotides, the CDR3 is TGTGCCAGCAGCGGGACACGGAACCCCTACGAGCAGTACTTC.

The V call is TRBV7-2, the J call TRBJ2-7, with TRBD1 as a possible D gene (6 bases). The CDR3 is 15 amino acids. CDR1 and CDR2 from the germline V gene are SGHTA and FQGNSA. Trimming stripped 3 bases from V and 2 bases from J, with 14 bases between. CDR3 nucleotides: TGTGCCAGCAGCTTGGGAATTACAGGGCCCTACGAGCAGTACTTC. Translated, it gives CASSLGITGPYEQYF. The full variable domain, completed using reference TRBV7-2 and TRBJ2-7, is GAGVSQSPSNKVTEKGKDVELRCDPISGHTALYWYRQSLGQGLEFLIYFQGNSAPDKSGLPSDRFSAERTGGSVSTLTIQRTQQEDSAVYLCASSLGITGPYEQYFGPGTRLTVT.

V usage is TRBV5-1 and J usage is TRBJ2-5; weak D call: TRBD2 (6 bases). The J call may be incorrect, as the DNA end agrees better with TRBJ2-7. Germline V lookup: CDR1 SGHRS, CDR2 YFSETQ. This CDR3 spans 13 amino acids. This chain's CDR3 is CASRGGRVDEQYF. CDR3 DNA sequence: TGCGCCAGCAGGGGAGGTAGGGTTGACGAGCAGTACTTC.

CDR3 sequence: CASATGGGLGYTF. CDR3 nucleotide sequence: TGTGCCAGCGCGACAGGGGGCGGTTTGGGCTACACCTTC. The gene calls are TRBV6-1 and TRBJ1-2; 10 bases are a match to TRBD1. Germline V gene lookup returns CDR1 MNHNS and CDR2 SASEGT. The trim removed 8 bases at V and 8 bases at J, leaving 8 bases unmatched. This CDR3 is built from 13 residues.

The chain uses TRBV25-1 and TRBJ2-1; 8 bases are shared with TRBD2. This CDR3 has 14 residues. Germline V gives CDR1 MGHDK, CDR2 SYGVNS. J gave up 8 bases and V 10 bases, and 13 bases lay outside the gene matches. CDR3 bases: TGTGCCACGCAGCGGGGGAAGGGGGGTCATGAGCAGTTCTTC. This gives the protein CATQRGKGGHEQFF.

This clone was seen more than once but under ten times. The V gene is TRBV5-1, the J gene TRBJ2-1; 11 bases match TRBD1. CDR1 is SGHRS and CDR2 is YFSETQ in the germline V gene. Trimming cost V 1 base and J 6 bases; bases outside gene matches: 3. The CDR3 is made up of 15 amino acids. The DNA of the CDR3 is TGCGCCAGCAGCTTGAGGGGACAGGGGGTCAATGAGCAGTTCTTC. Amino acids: CASSLRGQGVNEQFF.

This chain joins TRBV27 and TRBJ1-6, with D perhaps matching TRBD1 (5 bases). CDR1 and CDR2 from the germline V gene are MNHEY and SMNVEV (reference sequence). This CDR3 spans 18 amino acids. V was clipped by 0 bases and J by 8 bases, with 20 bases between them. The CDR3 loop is CASSLSYHLQAPDSPLHF. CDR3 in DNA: TGTGCCAGCAGTTTATCGTACCACCTACAGGCCCCGGATTCACCCCTCCACTTT.

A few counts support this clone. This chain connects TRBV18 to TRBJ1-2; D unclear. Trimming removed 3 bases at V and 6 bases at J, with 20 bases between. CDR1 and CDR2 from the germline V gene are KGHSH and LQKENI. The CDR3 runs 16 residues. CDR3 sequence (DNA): TGTGCCAGCTCACCGTATATTTCTCGGGATGAGGATGGCTACACCTTC. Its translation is CASSPYISRDEDGYTF.

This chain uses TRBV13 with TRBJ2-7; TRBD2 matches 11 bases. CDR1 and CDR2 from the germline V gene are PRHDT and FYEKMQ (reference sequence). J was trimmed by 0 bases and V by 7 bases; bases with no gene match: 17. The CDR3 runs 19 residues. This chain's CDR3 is CASTKRLAGPIRSSYEQYF. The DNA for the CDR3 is TGTGCCAGCACCAAACGACTAGCGGGACCAATCCGAAGCTCCTACGAGCAGTACTTC.

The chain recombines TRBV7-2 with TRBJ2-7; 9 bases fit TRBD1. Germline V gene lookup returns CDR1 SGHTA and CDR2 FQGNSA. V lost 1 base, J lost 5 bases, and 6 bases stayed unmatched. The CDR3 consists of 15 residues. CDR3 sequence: CASSLVGQGTHEQYF. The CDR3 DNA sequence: TGTGCCAGCAGCTTAGTAGGACAGGGGACCCACGAGCAGTACTTC.

The CDR3 sequence is CASMRGQGRRQETQYF. Here the CDR3 DNA reads TGCGCCAGCATGAGGGGACAGGGGCGCCGCCAAGAGACCCAGTACTTC. V usage is TRBV5-1 and J usage is TRBJ2-5; 10 bases fit TRBD1. The germline V gene encodes CDR1 SGHRS and CDR2 YFSETQ. The CDR3 sequence is 16 residues long. V lost 6 bases to trimming and J lost 1 base; unmatched junction nucleotides: 9.

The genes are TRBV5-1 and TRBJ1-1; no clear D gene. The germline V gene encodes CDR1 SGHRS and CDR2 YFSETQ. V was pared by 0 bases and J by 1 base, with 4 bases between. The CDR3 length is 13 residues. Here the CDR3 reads CASSLAQNTEAFF. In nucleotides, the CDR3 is TGCGCCAGCAGCTTGGCCCAGAACACTGAAGCTTTCTTT.